This T cell receptor beta chain stems from a study of TIL therapy for anti-PD-1-resistant metastatic lung cancer (dated by TCRdb to the early 2020s). Background for the entire study: Before any PD-1/PD-L1 blockade was given, tumors were harvested, nivolumab was then administered, and patients who progressed went on to receive lymphodepletion, an infusion of expanded TIL, and IL-2. Enrolled patients had a median age of around 58 years (range about 38-85) and a median tumor PD-L1 proportion score of less than 7%. Most of the cohort had lung adenocarcinoma, including a handful of EGFR-mutant tumors and two ALK-rearranged tumors, and half of the patients were either current or former smokers. A median non-synonymous tumor mutation burden of 1.5 mutations per megabase was determined across the cohort by whole-exome sequencing. Tumor and peripheral blood T cell receptor beta sequencing was used to track clonotypes across tumor, expanded TIL product and serial blood samples.

TCR beta CDR3 regions were amplified from genomic DNA with the immunoSEQ v3 hsTCRB kit using bias-controlled multiplex PCR. The TCR libraries were sequenced on an Illumina NextSeq 500 to approximately 2 million read pairs for survey level or roughly 5-6.5 million read pairs for deep level. In the original analysis: V, D and J genes were assigned, non-productive sequences were removed, and clonality was reported by immunoSEQ Analyzer software. To compare repertoires between infused TIL and blood, productive Simpson clonality was used along with the Morisita overlap index of productive TRB rearrangements. Absolute clonotype counts in blood were estimated by multiplying the lymphocyte count by the CD3+ fraction and by the productive frequency of the clone. TCRdb holds this immuneACCESS table with in-frame rearrangements only. Some clones are missing; in checked studies, unresolved V genes explain under half, and the rest has no known cause. The V and J calls and clone size come from that table; D and trimming were worked out from the DNA. The sample table records more than 50,000 clones; roughly 91% of these occur just once. The top ten clonotypes cover 2% to 3% of the sample.

The meaning of the sample's time point label: pre-treatment sample, taken before nivolumab and TIL therapy. Adults with stage 4 NSCLC were enrolled from late 2017 to January 2020 in a dual-center phase I trial. Samples came from a single-arm, open-label phase I trial of tumor-infiltrating lymphocyte therapy with nivolumab in advanced non-small cell lung cancer. Blood mononuclear cells from EDTA tubes were isolated by Ficoll gradient, snap-frozen as pellets, and DNA was extracted with a Qiagen mini-prep kit. Study-wide conclusions, independent of this receptor: The cohort was highly selected, with more treatment-naive, never-smoker and oncogene-addicted patients than typical, limiting generalizability. The study protocol defined all tumor marker inferences as exploratory. Infused TIL clonotypes partially replaced the baseline peripheral repertoire then decayed over months, with no apparent association between persistence and response.

The germline V gene gives CDR1 as MDHEN and CDR2 as SYDVKM. CDR3 length: 14 amino acids, cysteine to phenylalanine. The retained sequence is limited to the CDR3, 42 bases, with the frame set at the first base. The junction carries 9 bases between V and J, which are trimmed by 3 bases and 2 bases respectively. Turning to this clone: Its cognate antigen has yet to be identified. Base-call qualities are not available, and no considerably larger clone is one nucleotide away.

The sequence derives from a person aged 25 to 79 with non-small cell lung cancer. The sequences come from blood, collected at baseline. This chain is built from TRBV28 and TRBJ2-3; too little of a D gene remains to name it. CDR3 protein: CASSFGQSTDTQYF. Here is the DNA: TGTGCCAGCAGTTTCGGGCAGTCCACAGATACGCAGTATTTT. The entire variable domain, with the stretches around the CDR3 drawn from the reference TRBV28 and TRBJ2-3 proteins, is DVKVTQSSRYLVKRTGEKVFLECVQDMDHENMFWYRQDPGLGLRLIYFSYDVKMKEKGDIPEGYSVSREKKERFSLILESASTNQTSMYLCASSFGQSTDTQYFGPGTRLTVL.